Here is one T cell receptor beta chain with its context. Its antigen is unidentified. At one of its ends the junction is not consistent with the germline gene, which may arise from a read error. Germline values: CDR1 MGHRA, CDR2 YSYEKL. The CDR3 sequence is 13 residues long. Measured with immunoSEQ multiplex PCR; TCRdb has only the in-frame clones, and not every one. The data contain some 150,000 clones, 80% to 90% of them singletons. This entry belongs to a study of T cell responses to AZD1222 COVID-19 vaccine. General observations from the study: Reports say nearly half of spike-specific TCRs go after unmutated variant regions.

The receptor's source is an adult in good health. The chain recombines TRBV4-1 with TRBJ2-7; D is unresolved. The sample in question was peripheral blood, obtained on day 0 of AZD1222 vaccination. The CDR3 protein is CASSPVFSDEQYF. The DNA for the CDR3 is TGCGCCAGCAGCCCCGTTTTCTCCGACGAGCAGTACTTC.